This TCR beta chain was sequenced during a study of long-term antiretroviral therapy in people with HIV. The germline V gene encodes CDR1 SNHLY and CDR2 FYNNEI. This CDR3 has 16 amino acids. The V and J ends lost 7 bases and 3 bases respectively, with 22 bases between them. As concerns this clone: Its antigen is not known.

The run of the v3.0 immunoSEQ assay was at survey level. Clones were read by immunoSEQ multiplex PCR, and TCRdb kept only the in-frame ones, dropping some. The sample includes some 14,000 clones, roughly 82% of them seen just once. General observations from the study: The ART regimens used between about 2004 and 2018 may be less effective than current ones.

This clonotype was sampled from a woman aged 40 to 55 with HIV. Sequencing was performed on unsorted PBMCs, taken 1.8 years before starting antiretroviral therapy. The V and J genes are TRBV2 and TRBJ2-7; D is unclear. The CDR3 here is CASTESRRTRGYEQYF. Here the CDR3 DNA reads TGTGCCAGCACCGAAAGTAGGCGTACACGTGGCTACGAGCAGTACTTC.